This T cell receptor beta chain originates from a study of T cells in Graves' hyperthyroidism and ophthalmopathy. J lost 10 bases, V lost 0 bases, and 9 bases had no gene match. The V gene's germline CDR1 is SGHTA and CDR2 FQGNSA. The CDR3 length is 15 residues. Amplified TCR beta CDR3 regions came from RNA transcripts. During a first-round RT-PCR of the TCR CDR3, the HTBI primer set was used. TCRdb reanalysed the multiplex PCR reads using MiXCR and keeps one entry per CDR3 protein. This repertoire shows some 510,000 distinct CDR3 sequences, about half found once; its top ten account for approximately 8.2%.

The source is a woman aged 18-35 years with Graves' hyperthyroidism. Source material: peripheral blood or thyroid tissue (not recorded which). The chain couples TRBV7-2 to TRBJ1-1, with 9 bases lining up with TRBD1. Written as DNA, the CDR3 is TGTGCCAGCAGCTTAGCGGCAATGGTGACAGGGGGAGCTTTCTTT. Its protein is CASSLAAMVTGGAFF.